This entry describes one T cell receptor (beta chain). Its antigen target is currently unknown. Base qualities were left out, and no much larger clone turns up one base away. The sample contains more than one DNA sequence encoding this CDR3. This sample was included in a study of shared clonotypes between healthy human individuals (dated by TCRdb to the early 2020s). A note on the overall study: The cohort comprised two women and a few men aged 18 to 49 years. To estimate repertoire size and how much clonotype sharing occurs between individuals, the study deeply sequenced the blood TCR repertoires of five healthy adults. For each donor, three plates each were used for CD4 naive and CD4 memory, two plates were used for CD8 naive, and one plate was used for CD8 memory. Leukapheresis yielded between about 0.9 and 10 billion PBMCs per donor. To increase sequencing depth and limit assay-specific biases, TCR repertoire library preparation and sequencing were carried out by different laboratories using diverse techniques. Points the paper makes about the study in general: Even with the large sequencing depth, rarefaction of the sorted-subset datasets indicated that sequencing was incomplete. Naive subsets generally had larger estimated clonotype richness than memory subsets. Sharing across several donors was observed for around 5% of naive CD4, 3% to 4% of naive CD8, 2% to 2.5% of memory CD4, and roughly 0.4% of memory CD8 clonotypes. Sampling was restricted to blood, and TCR repertoires in tissue are likely to differ from TCR repertoires in blood. Based on pairwise subsampling, the degree of clonotype sharing among donors was expected to be affected by sequencing depth. Compared with non-shared clonotypes, clonotypes shared by all four sorted-subset donors had higher generation probabilities. The small number of donors limited the genetic and exposure-history diversity represented.

Spanning cysteine to phenylalanine, the CDR3 consists of 14 amino acids. Here the CDR3 DNA is all that survives: 42 bases in frame from base 1. CDR1 and CDR2, looked up from the germline V gene, are KGHSH and LQKENI. Here V drops 2 bases and J drops 4 bases, and the junction holds 2 bases not matched to any gene. Using the deep immunoSEQ assay, multiplex PCR amplified TCR CDR3 regions from genomic DNA. Extracted genomic DNA from each cell subset was spread evenly across all wells of several immunoSEQ 96-well plates, with each plate serving as a replicate. For sorted subsets, each replicate PCR was loaded with around 200 ng genomic DNA, equivalent to some 27,000 T cell genomes. The purified libraries were quantified using a Qubit 3.0 fluorometer, sized with a Bioanalyzer 2100, and then quantified again using the KAPA Library Quantification kit. Each immunoSEQ 96-well plate was sequenced on its own single-read 150-cycle Illumina NextSeq 550 flow cell. Concerning the study's data processing: Because the immunoSEQ output included only junctional sequences and no quality scores, the filtering could not be the same as the filtering used for full-length reads. Sequences were annotated with PyIR, a Python wrapper for IgBLAST v1.9, using IMGT germline references to assign V/J genes and CDR3. Any read was removed if the V/J assignment was weak (E-value above 1e-6), the CDR3 was missing, or the read contained stop codons, out-of-frame junctions, or ambiguous translated residues. V3J clonotypes were defined by identical inferred V gene, J gene, and CDR3 amino acid sequence. To compute the percentage overlap between repertoires, the number of shared unique clonotypes was divided by the size of the smaller repertoire. Repertoire richness was assessed with RTK rarefaction, the Chao1 estimator, and Recon v2.1 estimates of unobserved clonotypes. Generation probabilities for all TCRbeta clonotypes obtained by the gDNA method from a handful of donors were computed using OLGA. TCRdb re-hosts the immuneACCESS table, in-frame sequences only. Its copies lack some clones; in the studies checked, an unresolved V gene accounts for under half of them, and the cause for the rest is not known. V and J calls and clone size are those listed in that table; D and trimming were worked out from the DNA. A total of some 2,500,000 clones appear in this sample, around 92% of them only once. Together, the top ten hold about 0.41% of the sample.

Healthy HIV-negative adults with no recently reported acute infections or vaccinations were included as donors. All donors were Caucasian adults living in Nashville, Tennessee, USA. Magnetic negative selection was used to enrich CD4+ T cells, after which naive cells were positively selected on CD45RA and the negative fraction became the memory subset. Blood was obtained by leukapheresis, after which PBMCs were separated by Ficoll-Histopaque density gradient centrifugation and cryopreserved in liquid nitrogen vapor phase. Analytical flow cytometry was used to check the purity and quantity of each magnetically sorted T cell population. Each sorted fraction had its genomic DNA isolated and then quantified by UV absorbance on a Nanodrop 2000c.

The clonotype was recovered from a man in his late teens or twenties in good health. Some clones in this sample may be carry-over from other donors' samples. The rearrangement combines TRBV18 with TRBJ2-7; 10 bases in between match TRBD1. Input material: naive CD4+ T cells from PBMCs. The label giving this sample's cell subset or site can be read as: CD45RA+ positively selected. The nucleotide sequence reads TGTGCCAGCTCACCAAGGGACAGGGGTTACGAGCAGTACTTC. Its protein is CASSPRDRGYEQYF.